This entry describes one T cell receptor beta chain. The antigen remains undetermined. The method was immunoSEQ multiplex PCR; TCRdb's version includes in-frame clones alone and lacks a portion of them. The repertoire holds 60,000 to 80,000 clones, with 75% to 90% as singletons. This sample is part of a study of identifying expanded T cells in peripheral blood. Overall study findings and caveats: Two-week clone count variance significantly increased as total template count grew.

The length of the CDR3 is 13 residues. CDR1 is SGHDT and CDR2 is YYEEEE in the germline V gene. V was clipped by 2 bases and J by 4 bases, with 7 bases between them. The chain employs TRBV5-6 and TRBJ1-5, with D unresolved. This receptor was taken from a person aged 18 to 75 in good health. The sequenced material came from blood. The CDR3 DNA follows: TGTGCCAGCAGCTTTGGTTCTAATCAGCCCCAGCATTTT. Translated: CASSFGSNQPQHF.